This record covers a single T cell receptor beta chain. Trimming at V came to 7 bases and at J to 4 bases, leaving 4 bases not matched to a gene. This CDR3 has 13 residues. Germline lookup yields CDR1 SGDLS and CDR2 YYNGEE. The data derive from a study of blood T cell repertoires in COVID-19. Data came from immunoSEQ multiplex PCR; TCRdb stores just in-frame clones and leaves some out. Of tens of thousands of clones in the sample, 82% were seen once. The V call is TRBV9, the J call TRBJ1-3; 8 nucleotides align to TRBD1. What was sequenced was peripheral blood. This TCR came from a human donor with acute or convalescent COVID-19. The donor label of this sample is uncertain. CDR3 sequence reads: CASETGVGNTIYF. The CDR3 DNA is TGTGCCAGCGAGACAGGGGTGGGAAACACCATATATTTT.